Below, 27 T cell receptor beta chains from the same sample are listed, as sequenced in a study of T cells in women clearing cervical HPV infection. TCRdb's copy holds only in-frame clones and misses some; the assay was immunoSEQ multiplex PCR. This sample's table has about 24,000 clones. Sequenced sample: blood buffy coat. The source is a woman aged 18 to 75 with a cervical HPV16 infection that either progressed to CIN3+ or cleared (not recorded which).

As for this clone: The observed sequence ends 3 residues before the CDR3 terminus, with the missing tail filled in from the germline J gene. The chain uses TRBV19 and TRBJ2-3; D may be TRBD1 (6 bases). The CDR3 runs to 15 residues. Germline lookup yields CDR1 LNHDA and CDR2 SQIVND (reference sequence). The CDR3 loop reads CASSQIGQSQETQYF. The CDR3 DNA, read in part, is TGTGCCAGTAGCCAGATTGGACAGAGCCAAGAGACG.

On this clone: The read ends 3 residues shy of where the CDR3 ends; the end is completed using the germline J gene. V gene TRBV5-4 combines with J gene TRBJ2-1; D is unresolved. With 1 base removed from V and 6 bases from J, the gap between germline ends came to 8 bases. In germline, CDR1 is SGHNT, CDR2 YYREEE (reference sequence). CDR3 length equals 13 residues. The sequenced CDR3 bases are TGTGCCAGCAGCTTGATGGCAGGCAATGAG. Translation gives CASSLMAGNE. The whole CDR3 region reads CASSLMAGNEQFF.

CDR3 residues: CASSEGWGGHQPYTF. The part of the CDR3 DNA that was read is TGTGCCAGCAGTGAAGGATGGGGGGGCCATCAGCCC. The chain links TRBV6-1 to TRBJ1-2; perhaps TRBD1 as D (6 bases). The read ends 3 residues before the CDR3 terminus; that terminus is restored from the germline J gene. The length of the CDR3 is 15 residues. CDR1 MNHNS and CDR2 SASEGT come from the germline V gene.

On this clone: The missing CDR3 end, 3 residues past where the read stops, is filled in from the germline J gene. The gene calls are TRBV19 and TRBJ2-3; 8 bases line up with TRBD1. The length of the CDR3 is 13 residues. Germline V lookup: CDR1 LNHDA, CDR2 SQIVND (reference sequence). The CDR3 reads CATEGTGQETQYF. CDR3 bases read: TGTGCCACCGAAGGGACAGGCCAAGAGACG. The full variable domain, rest sourced from reference TRBV19 and TRBJ2-3, is DGGITQSPKYLFRKEGQNVTLSCEQNLNHDAMYWYRQDPGQGLRLIYYSQIVNDFQKGDIAEGYSVSREKKESFPLTVTSAQKNPTAFYLCATEGTGQETQYFGPGTRLTVL.

On this clone: From the germline J gene comes the end of the CDR3, since the read stops 3 residues before it. The gene calls are TRBV19 and TRBJ2-2; the match to TRBD1 covers 8 bases. The germline V gene has CDR1 LNHDA and CDR2 SQIVND (reference sequence). The CDR3 length is 15 residues. Germline trimming cut 5 bases from V and 3 bases from J; bases unmatched to any gene: 5. CDR3 DNA (partial): TGTGCCAGTAGTTTTCAGACAGGGGACACCGGGGAG. Its protein product is CASSFQTGDTGE. The whole CDR3 protein reads CASSFQTGDTGELFF.

A note on this clone: The CDR3 end lies 3 residues beyond the end of the read and is filled in from the germline J gene. The chain uses TRBV2 and TRBJ2-1; TRBD2 aligns across 10 bases. Germline loops: CDR1 SNHLY, CDR2 FYNNEI. The CDR3 spans 14 residues. Trimming cost V 6 bases and J 4 bases; bases outside gene matches: 3. The chain's CDR3 is CASRSGGAYNEQFF. The covered CDR3 bases are TGTGCCAGCAGGAGCGGGGGGGCTTACAATGAG. The variable domain in full, with the rest retrieved from reference TRBV2 and TRBJ2-1, is EPEVTQTPSHQVTQMGQEVILRCVPISNHLYFYWYRQILGQKVEFLVSFYNNEISEKSEIFDDQFSVERPDGSNFTLKIRSTKLEDSAMYFCASRSGGAYNEQFFGPGTRLTVL.

About this clone itself: The read ends 3 residues shy of where the CDR3 ends; the end is completed using the germline J gene. The rearrangement joins TRBV5-4 to TRBJ2-5; D ambiguous. Germline V lookup: CDR1 SGHNT, CDR2 YYREEE (reference sequence). CDR3 length equals 15 residues. V lost 0 bases, J lost 1 base, and 10 bases lay in between. The CDR3 spells CASSLDLGSQETQYF. Partial CDR3 DNA: TGTGCCAGCAGCTTGGACCTAGGATCCCAAGAGACC.

As for this clone: Read sequence stops 3 residues before the CDR3 end, and the germline J gene provides the missing end. This chain connects TRBV4-1 to TRBJ2-4; 7 positions match TRBD1. Germline values: CDR1 MGHRA, CDR2 YSYEKL. The CDR3 loop spans 14 amino acids. Trimming cost V 4 bases and J 7 bases; bases outside gene matches: 7. The DNA read from the CDR3 is TGCGCCAGCAGCCCACTACAGGGGTGGAACATT. It codes for CASSPLQGWNI. The CDR3 reads in full as CASSPLQGWNIQYF.

A note on this clone: The read stops 3 residues short of the end of the CDR3; the missing end is completed from the germline J gene. The genes are TRBV18 and TRBJ1-6, with D uncertain. Germline loops: CDR1 KGHSH, CDR2 LQKENI. The CDR3 has 13 amino acids. Trimming left V 8 bases short and J 6 bases short, with 11 bases between. CDR3 amino acids: CASNEVVNSPLHF. The part of the CDR3 DNA that was read is TGTGCCAGCAACGAGGTTGTTAATTCACCC.

Comments on this clone: The CDR3 end lies 3 residues beyond the end of the read and is filled in from the germline J gene. The chain carries TRBV20-1 and TRBJ2-7, with 9 bases that match TRBD2. The CDR3 runs to 14 residues. The junction had 6 bases not matched to a gene; V was cut back by 1 base and J by 5 bases. The germline CDR1 and CDR2 sequences are DFQATT and SNEGSKA (reference sequence). Partial CDR3 DNA: TGCAGTGCTAGAGGCAGTAGCGGGAGCCACGAG. It yields the protein CSARGSSGSHE. Given in full, the CDR3 is CSARGSSGSHEQYF.

To note about this clone: The CDR3 end falls 3 residues outside the read, so it is completed with the germline J gene. The J gene is TRBJ2-3, the V gene TRBV7-3, with 10 bases aligning to TRBD1. Germline assignment: CDR1 SGHTA and CDR2 FQGTGA. The CDR3 has 13 residues. This CDR3 reads CASSLGQGETQYF. Incomplete CDR3 DNA: TGTGCCAGCAGCTTAGGACAGGGGGAGACG.

With respect to this clone: The CDR3 end is not reached by the read, which stops 3 residues before it; the germline J gene fills it in. This chain links TRBV11-2 with TRBJ2-7; no firm D call. Trimming stripped 4 bases from V and 2 bases from J, with 3 bases between. This CDR3 has 11 amino acids. CDR1 and CDR2 (germline): SGHAT, FQNNGV. This CDR3 is CASSSAYEQYF. The sequenced part of the CDR3 DNA is TGTGCCAGCAGCTCCGCCTACGAG.

As concerns this clone: The read stops 3 residues short of the end of the CDR3; the missing end is completed from the germline J gene. The V and J genes are TRBV5-1 and TRBJ2-5; the D gene is possibly TRBD2 (6 bases). The CDR3 is made up of 15 amino acids. CDR1 and CDR2 from the germline V gene are SGHRS and YFSETQ. V lost 0 bases, J lost 1 base, and 10 bases lay in between. The part of the CDR3 DNA that was read is TGCGCCAGCAGCTTGGCATCTAGCGCCCAAGAGACC. This translates into CASSLASSAQET. The CDR3 in full is CASSLASSAQETQYF.

About this clone itself: The read terminates 3 residues before the CDR3 end, so the remaining end is supplied by the germline J gene. This chain joins TRBV9 and TRBJ2-7, with D perhaps matching TRBD2 (6 bases). V lost 2 bases to trimming and J lost 0 bases, with 12 bases between them. Germline assignment: CDR1 SGDLS and CDR2 YYNGEE. The CDR3 contains 15 residues. The CDR3 bases that were read are TGTGCCAGCAGCGTTAGCGGTGAAAGCTCCTACGAG. Protein product: CASSVSGESSYE. The CDR3 reads in full as CASSVSGESSYEQYF. The whole variable domain, remainder taken from reference TRBV9 and TRBJ2-7, is DSGVTQTPKHLITATGQRVTLRCSPRSGDLSVYWYQQSLDQGLQFLIQYYNGEERAKGNILERFSAQQFPDLHSELNLSSLELGDSALYFCASSVSGESSYEQYFGPGTRLTVT.

A note on this clone: The observed sequence ends 3 residues before the CDR3 terminus, with the missing tail filled in from the germline J gene. The J gene is TRBJ1-4, the V gene TRBV6-4; TRBD1 might be the D (5 bases). The CDR3 has 16 residues. The germline CDR1 and CDR2 sequences are MRHNA and SNTAGT. The CDR3 loop reads CASSERGDSGANVLFF. The CDR3 bases that were read are TGTGCCAGCAGTGAGCGAGGCGACTCTGGGGCCAACGTA.

Of note for this clone: Sequencing ends 3 residues short of the CDR3 end; the germline J gene provides the rest. V is TRBV28 and J is TRBJ2-7; 8 nucleotides align to TRBD2. The CDR3 is 15 amino acids. With V trimmed by 3 bases and J by 2 bases, 6 bases remained unmatched. Germline-derived CDR1 and CDR2 are MDHEN and SYDVKM. The part of the CDR3 DNA that was read is TGTGCCAGCAGTTTTAGCGGGGACGTTACCTACGAG. Translated, it gives CASSFSGDVTYE. The whole CDR3 protein is CASSFSGDVTYEQYF.

Worth noting for this clone: The CDR3 end falls 3 residues outside the read, so it is completed with the germline J gene. The rearrangement joins TRBV19 to TRBJ2-1; D is undetermined. Between the trimmed V and J ends, which lost 6 bases and 6 bases, there was a span of 9 bases. The length of the CDR3 is 12 residues. CDR1 is LNHDA and CDR2 is SQIVND in the germline V gene (reference sequence). The CDR3 DNA, read in part, is TGTGCCAGTAGCGGTAAGGGCAATGAG. Protein sequence: CASSGKGNE. The full CDR3 reads CASSGKGNEQFF.

With regard to this clone: With the read ending 3 residues before the CDR3 end, the germline J gene is used to fill in that end. The genes are TRBV5-6 and TRBJ1-1; no firm D call. Trimming removed 2 bases from V and 1 base from J, with 6 bases in between. This CDR3 contains 13 residues. Germline V gene sequence: CDR1 SGHDT, CDR2 YYEEEE. The sequenced CDR3 bases are TGTGCCAGCAGCTTTTCCGGGAACACTGAA. Residues: CASSFSGNTE. The whole CDR3 protein is CASSFSGNTEAFF. Full variable domain (outside the CDR3, taken from reference TRBV5-6 and TRBJ1-1): DAGVTQSPTHLIKTRGQQVTLRCSPKSGHDTVSWYQQALGQGPQFIFQYYEEEERQRGNFPDRFSGHQFPNYSSELNVNALLLGDSALYLCASSFSGNTEAFFGQGTRLTVV.

Note on this clone: The CDR3 extends 3 residues past the end of the read, so its final part is completed from the germline J gene. J is TRBJ2-2 and V is TRBV10-3, with 7 bases matching TRBD1. This CDR3 is 14 amino acids long. CDR1 and CDR2 from the germline V gene are ENHRY and SYGVKD. V was clipped by 7 bases and J by 2 bases; unmatched bases: 4. CDR3 sequence reads: CAIKSGGNTGELFF. The CDR3 DNA, read in part, is TGTGCCATCAAATCAGGGGGAAACACCGGGGAG.

Here the CDR3 reads CAIRRLLPGQGYEQYF. The sequenced part of the CDR3 DNA is TGTGCCATCAGACGACTACTCCCGGGACAGGGTTACGAG. This chain uses TRBV10-3 with TRBJ2-7; 9 nucleotides match TRBD1. With the read ending 3 residues before the CDR3 end, the germline J gene is used to fill in that end. Germline V lookup: CDR1 ENHRY, CDR2 SYGVKD. Losses at the gene ends were 6 bases for V and 4 bases for J; bases not matched to a gene: 13. The CDR3 is 16 residues long.

Remarks on this clone: At one end the junction does not follow the germline gene, possibly because of a read error. The DNA ends 3 residues before the CDR3 does, and the rest of the CDR3 is filled in from the germline J gene. The rearrangement joins TRBV7-7 to TRBJ2-5; 11 bases align to TRBD2. The CDR3 is 15 amino acids. Germline V gives CDR1 SSHAT, CDR2 FNYEAQ (reference sequence). Incomplete CDR3 DNA: TGTGCTAGCAGCCCCGTAGCGGGGGGGGCGGGGACC. As protein: CASSPVAGGAGT. The entire CDR3 protein reads CASSPVAGGAGTQYF.

About this clone: The read finishes 3 residues shy of the CDR3 end, and the germline J gene is used to complete it. The rearrangement links TRBV19 to TRBJ1-2, with 7 bases lining up with TRBD1. The CDR3 has 14 residues. Germline V lookup: CDR1 LNHDA, CDR2 SQIVND (reference sequence). V dropped 6 bases and J dropped 3; count of bases not matched to a gene: 7. Here the CDR3 reads CASRHRDRDYGYTF. CDR3 DNA (partial): TGTGCCAGTAGGCATCGGGACAGAGACTATGGC.

As for this clone: With the read ending 3 residues before the CDR3 end, the germline J gene is used to fill in that end. V and J are TRBV20-1 and TRBJ1-1, with no clear D. Germline V lookup: CDR1 DFQATT, CDR2 SNEGSKA (reference sequence). Trimming stripped 3 bases from V and 5 bases from J, with 7 bases between. CDR3 length: 11 amino acids. The CDR3 bases that were read are TGCAGTGCTAGGCCGGGGACTGAA. Its translation: CSARPGTE. The full CDR3 reads CSARPGTEAFF.

As for this clone: The read falls 3 residues short of the CDR3 end, and the missing part is taken from the germline J gene. The rearrangement uses TRBV10-1 and TRBJ2-1; no clear D. The CDR3 is 16 amino acids. Between the trimmed V and J ends, which lost 5 bases and 4 bases, there was a span of 18 bases. The germline V gene encodes CDR1 WNHNN and CDR2 SYGVQD (reference sequence). CDR3 residues: CASSPRYGAGYNEQFF. CDR3 DNA (partial): TGCGCCAGCAGTCCGCGGTACGGTGCTGGGTACAATGAG.

The part of the CDR3 DNA that was read is TGTGCCAGCAGTGAAGCCTGGGGCAATTACAATGAG. This encodes CASSEAWGNYNE. The whole CDR3 is CASSEAWGNYNEQFF. The chain links TRBV6-1 to TRBJ2-1, with D tentatively TRBD1 (5 bases). The DNA ends 3 residues before the CDR3 does, and the rest of the CDR3 is filled in from the germline J gene. This CDR3 has 15 residues. Germline CDR1 is MNHNS and CDR2 is SASEGT. Trimming removed 0 bases from V and 4 bases from J, with 10 bases in between.

Of note for this clone: Coverage ceases 3 residues before the CDR3 finishes, and the germline J gene fills in the end. The chain uses TRBV7-3 and TRBJ2-2; 12 bases match TRBD2. CDR3 size: 17 residues. In germline, CDR1 is SGHTA, CDR2 FQGTGA. The sequenced CDR3 bases are TGTGCCAGCAGCCCTAGCGGGGGGGTTTCTGGGGCCAACGTG. Translation gives CASSPSGGVSGANV. The full-length CDR3 reads as CASSPSGGVSGANVLFF.

Notes on this clone: The CDR3 end lies 3 residues beyond the end of the read and is filled in from the germline J gene. The genes are TRBV19 and TRBJ2-7, with TRBD1 matching over 8 bases. Losses at the gene ends were 9 bases for V and 3 bases for J; bases not matched to a gene: 4. CDR1 LNHDA and CDR2 SQIVND come from the germline V gene (reference sequence). The CDR3 spans 12 residues. This CDR3 is CASADRGYEQYF. The part of the CDR3 DNA that was read is TGTGCCAGCGCCGACAGGGGCTACGAG.